This TCR beta chain was identified in a study of blood T cells in healthy people across ages. Regarding the study as a whole: Higher naive T cell percentage went strongly together with higher TCR beta diversity.

A remark on this clonotype: Its target is unknown.

This CDR3 has 16 residues. Trimming removed 6 bases at V and 1 base at J, with 16 bases between. PCR was performed a second time for 7 to 11 cycles using a sample-barcoded 5' primer and a J-beta primer mix. TCRdb reprocessed the 5' RACE reads with MiXCR, giving one entry per CDR3 protein. Of approximately 600,000 distinct CDR3 sequences listed, 58% are singletons. The chain recombines TRBV12-3 or TRBV12-4 with TRBJ2-1; maybe TRBD1 (6 bases). Sequences were obtained from blood. The receptor was isolated from a man in his fifties or sixties in good health. DNA for the CDR3: TGTGCCAGCAGACAGACAGGAGGTTGGTCCTACAATGAGCAGTTCTTC. It is translated as CASRQTGGWSYNEQFF.